This T cell receptor beta chain was observed in a study of shared clonotypes between healthy human individuals. Broader study findings: The diversity represented, both genetic and in exposure history, was limited by few donors. Sampling involved blood alone; tissue repertoires likely differ.

Naive CD8 cells lacked CD45RO and underwent positive selection for CCR7, leaving out terminally differentiated effector memory CD45RA+ cells. None of the donors, who were healthy HIV-negative adults, had recently had acute infections or vaccinations. The germline CDR1 and CDR2 sequences are MGHRA and YSYEKL. J lost 1 base, V lost 0 bases, and 17 bases had no gene match. This CDR3 contains 21 residues. As regards this clone: Antigen: not known.

Per the authors' pipeline: Filtering differed, since immunoSEQ gave only junction sequences and no quality scores. Method: immunoSEQ multiplex PCR; TCRdb's copy keeps in-frame clones and lacks some. V and J calls and clone size are copied from that table; D and trimming were computed from the DNA. The sample lists fewer than 1 million clones, 96% occurring once. The source of this sequence is a man aged 25 to 40 in good health. This chain uses TRBV4-1 with TRBJ2-5, with TRBD1 matching 10 bases. The material sequenced was naive CD8+ T cells sorted from blood. The CDR3 DNA reads TGCGCCAGCAGCCAAGATTGGGGGACAGGGGCAAGTTTGGGGACCCAAGAGACCCAGTACTTC. Residues: CASSQDWGTGASLGTQETQYF.